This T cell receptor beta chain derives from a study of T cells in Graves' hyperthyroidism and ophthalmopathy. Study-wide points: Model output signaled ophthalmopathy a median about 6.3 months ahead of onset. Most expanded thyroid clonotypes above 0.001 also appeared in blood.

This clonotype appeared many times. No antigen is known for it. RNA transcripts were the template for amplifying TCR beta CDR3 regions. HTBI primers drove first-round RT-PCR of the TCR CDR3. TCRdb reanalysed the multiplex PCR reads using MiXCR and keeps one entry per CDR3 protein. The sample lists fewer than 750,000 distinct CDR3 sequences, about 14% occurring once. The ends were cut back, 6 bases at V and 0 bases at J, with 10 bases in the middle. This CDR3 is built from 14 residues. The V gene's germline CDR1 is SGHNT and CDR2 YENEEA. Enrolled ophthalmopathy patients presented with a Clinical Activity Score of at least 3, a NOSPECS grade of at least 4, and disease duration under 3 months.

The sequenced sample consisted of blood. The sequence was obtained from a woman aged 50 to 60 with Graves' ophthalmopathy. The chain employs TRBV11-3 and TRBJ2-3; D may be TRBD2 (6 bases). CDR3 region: CASSPGRSTDTQYF. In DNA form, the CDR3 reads TGTGCCAGCAGTCCGGGGAGGAGCACAGATACGCAGTATTTT.